This TCR beta chain was observed in a study of blood T cell repertoires in COVID-19 (dated by TCRdb to the early 2020s). Looking at the study overall: Samples covering the acute and convalescent phases of COVID-19 were provided by collaborators in the United States, Italy and Spain. The material from the prospective study consisted of cDNA or gDNA derived from T cells, B-cell-depleted T cells, or PBMCs. Subjects who had been exposed to COVID-19, were actively infected with it, or had recovered from it provided the deeply sampled blood TCRbeta repertoires that made up the dataset. The repertoires were released in a freely available public database intended as a resource for research on the immune response to SARS-CoV-2. The samples were drawn from two sources: the first 160 participants of the ongoing ImmuneRACE study, and 1,000 to 1,500 subjects contributed by 6 global collaborators. Sample metadata almost always included a de-identified subject ID, COVID-19 status, age in years and sex. Where HLA class I and class II types were available, the types were taken from metadata supplied by the sample provider, not from assay-based typing. Study-wide findings and limitations: Clinical and demographic metadata were provided uncurated, with the amount varying by source and participant.

Sequences SEHNR (CDR1) and FQNEAQ (CDR2) are obtained from the germline V gene (reference sequence). The V end gives up 7 bases and the J end 4 bases, leaving 7 bases in the junction not matched to a gene. Inclusive of the bounding cysteine and phenylalanine, the CDR3 is 14 residues long. This entry keeps only the CDR3 DNA: 42 bases, framed from base 1. Enrolling through a virtual design, the prospective study's participants ranged in age from roughly 18 to 89 years and lived across 20 to 25 United States geographic areas. Cohort assignment in the prospective study relied on participant-reported clinical history from a screening survey and a study questionnaire. Recovered participants in ImmuneRACE Cohort 3 were defined by two consecutive negative NP/OP PCR tests, clearance by a healthcare professional, or resolution of symptoms. In the prospective study, whole blood, serum and a nasopharyngeal or oropharyngeal swab were collected from each participant by mobile phlebotomists. Prospective study participants could optionally give additional blood draws and questionnaires over an approximately 2-month period. Prospective study blood samples were shipped either frozen or at room temperature before DNA extraction.

With respect to this clone: This clone's antigen is unknown. No base quality information exists; no much larger clone differs at one position.

TCRbeta CDR3 regions were amplified from genomic DNA by means of the immunoSEQ Assay, a bias-controlled multiplex PCR. Per the source publication's procedure: Within the assay, amplification of reference gene primers was used to estimate how many nucleated cells each sample contained. To quantify the absolute abundance of each unique TCRbeta CDR3 rearrangement, sequence reads were collapsed and filtered. Productive Simpson clonality was computed per sample as the square root of Simpson's diversity index over productive rearrangements. TCRdb carries this immuneACCESS record with in-frame sequences only. Its versions omit some clonotypes, under half of them owing to an unresolved V gene in the studies checked, with the rest unexplained. The V and J calls and clone size were taken over from that table, and D and trimming were inferred from the DNA. For this sample there are some 510,000 clones; around 89% appear just once. Clones ranked in the top ten supply 1.8% of the sample.

The specimen was PBMCs or T cells enriched from blood (not recorded which). This chain joins TRBV7-9 to TRBJ2-3; TRBD2 agrees with 8 junctional bases. The TCR sequence derives from a woman between 35 and 50 years old who had recovered from COVID-19. The CDR3 protein is CASTQRELADTQYF. The DNA is TGTGCCAGCACCCAGCGGGAGCTCGCAGATACGCAGTATTTT.